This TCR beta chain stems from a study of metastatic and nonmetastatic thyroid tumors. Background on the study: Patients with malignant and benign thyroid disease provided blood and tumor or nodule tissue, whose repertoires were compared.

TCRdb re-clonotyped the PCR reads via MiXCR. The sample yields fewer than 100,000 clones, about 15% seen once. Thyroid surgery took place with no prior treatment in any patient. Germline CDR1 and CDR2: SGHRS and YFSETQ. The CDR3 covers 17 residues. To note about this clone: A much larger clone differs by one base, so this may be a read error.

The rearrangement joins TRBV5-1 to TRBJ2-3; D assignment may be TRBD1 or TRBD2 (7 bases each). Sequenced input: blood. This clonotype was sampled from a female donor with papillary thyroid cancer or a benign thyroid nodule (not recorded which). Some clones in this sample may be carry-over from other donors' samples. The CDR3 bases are TGCGCCAGCAGCTCATTACAGGGGCAGCGGGGCACAGATAAGCAGTATTTT. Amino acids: CASSSLQGQRGTDKQYF. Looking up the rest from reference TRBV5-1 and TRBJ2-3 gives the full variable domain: KAGVTQTPRYLIKTRGQQVTLSCSPISGHRSVSWYQQTPGQGLQFLFEYFSETQRNKGNFPGRFSGRQFSNSRSEMNVSTLELGDSALYLCASSSLQGQRGTDKQYFGPGTRLTVL.